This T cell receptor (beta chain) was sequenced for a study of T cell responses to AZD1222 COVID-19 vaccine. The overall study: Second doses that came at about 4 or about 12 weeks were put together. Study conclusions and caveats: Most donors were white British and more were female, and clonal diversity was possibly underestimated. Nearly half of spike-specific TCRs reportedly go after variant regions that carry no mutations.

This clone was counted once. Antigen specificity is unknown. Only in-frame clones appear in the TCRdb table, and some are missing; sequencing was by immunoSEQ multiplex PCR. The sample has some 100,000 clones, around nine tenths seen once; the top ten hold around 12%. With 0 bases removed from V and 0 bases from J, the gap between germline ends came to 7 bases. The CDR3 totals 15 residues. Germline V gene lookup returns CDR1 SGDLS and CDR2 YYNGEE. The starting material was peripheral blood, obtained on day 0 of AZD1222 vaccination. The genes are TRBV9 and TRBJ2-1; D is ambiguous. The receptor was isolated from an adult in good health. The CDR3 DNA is TGTGCCAGCAGCGTAGAGTTACGCTCCTACAATGAGCAGTTCTTC. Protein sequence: CASSVELRSYNEQFF.